This T cell receptor beta chain stems from a study of human T cells and chemical hapten exposure. Broader study findings: The count of PT1 expanded TCRs correlated positively with patch test score.

TCRdb reanalysed the RACE reads using MiXCR and keeps one entry per CDR3 protein. The sample lists tens of thousands of distinct CDR3 sequences; 12% to 15% were seen once. Regarding time point: pre-sensitization, week 0. Treatment of the sample: therapeutic diphenylcyclopropenone sensitization with weekly scalp DPC. V was pared by 0 bases and J by 5 bases, with 6 bases of the junction left unmatched. The length of the CDR3 is 16 residues. The V gene's germline CDR1 is SGHDT and CDR2 YYEEEE. This clonotype was detected only a few times. The antigen remains undetermined. This material consisted of whole blood, taken in connection with sensitization to the hapten diphenylcyclopropenone (DPC). The clonotype comes from a woman aged 45-59 years with alopecia areata. Some clones in this sample may be carry-over from other donors' samples. This chain connects TRBV5-6 to TRBJ2-3; 10 bases are a match to TRBD2. CDR3 DNA: TGTGCCAGCAGCTTGGCGCTAGCGGGAGTGATAGATACGCAGTATTTT. It codes for CASSLALAGVIDTQYF.